This T cell receptor (beta chain) originates from a study of OX40 agonist ivuxolimab in advanced cancers. Describing the broader study: The costimulatory receptor OX40 (CD134) was targeted by ivuxolimab, a fully human IgG2 agonistic monoclonal antibody. Intravenous ivuxolimab was administered to patients every 2 weeks at six dose levels: 0.01, 0.1, 0.3, 1.5, 3 and 10 mg/kg. Of the approximately 50 patients in dose escalation, around 20 had hepatocellular carcinoma, around 15 had melanoma, 9 had renal cell carcinoma and 9 had head and neck cancer. In the dose-escalation cohort, roughly 82% of patients were male, and the mean age was 60 years with a range of roughly 23 to 79. Prior anti-PD-1, anti-PD-L1 or anti-CTLA-4 therapy was permitted, and roughly two fifths of dose-escalation patients had received checkpoint inhibitors. Three dose-escalation patients achieved partial responses, one with hepatocellular carcinoma and two with cutaneous melanoma. The point of sequencing TCRbeta in the periphery was to test whether ivuxolimab changed TCR sequence diversity and drove clonal T-cell expansion. The paper covers the monotherapy dose-escalation part of the phase I ivuxolimab trial, which included N ≈ 50 patients.

In regard to this clone: The antigen it binds to is not known. There are no base qualities to consult, and no much larger clone falls within one base.

Genomic DNA was extracted from sorted cells for sequencing of the TCRbeta CDR3 region. TCRbeta CDR3 regions were sequenced using the immunoSEQ Assay. As stored in TCRdb, this immuneACCESS dataset retains in-frame rearrangements with V and J assigned. A fraction of the clones does not appear; measured against another copy, unresolved V genes explain less than half of the discrepancy, and the remainder lacks a known reason. This sample lists 40,000 to 45,000 clones; about 81% were detected once. The ten largest clonotypes hold about 2.5% of the sample. The trial excluded patients who had a history of autoimmune disease or who were on systemic immunosuppression. Peripheral blood for TCR sequencing was collected from all dose cohorts at baseline, on cycle 4 day 1, and on cycle 7 day 1. The samples were taken from a phase I, first-in-human, multicenter, open-label dose-escalation trial of ivuxolimab. Adults with locally advanced or metastatic melanoma, renal cell carcinoma, hepatocellular carcinoma or head and neck squamous cell carcinoma were enrolled in the trial. CD4+ and CD8+ T cells were sorted separately from peripheral blood before TCR sequencing.

General findings and caveats noted by the study authors: The antigen specificity of the clonally expanded peripheral T cells was not determined. Clonal expansion of both CD4+ and CD8+ blood T cells was observed from baseline to week 6 at doses 0.1 to 3.0 mg/kg. In the 0.1-3.0 mg/kg groups, partial responders had among the lowest normalized peripheral clonal expansion, particularly in CD8+ T cells. Low levels of normalized T-cell clonal expansion were also seen in some patients who did not respond. After ivuxolimab, more expanded clones were found on average in CD8+ T cells than in CD4+ T cells.

There are 15 amino acids in the CDR3, from cysteine to valine inclusive. Solely the CDR3 DNA is kept, with 45 bases framed from the first base. This receptor chain uses TRBV21-1 and TRBJ2-7; the table assigns TRBD2, which was not confirmed against the DNA. TRBV21-1 is deemed a pseudogene. This clonotype was obtained from an adult with an advanced solid tumor such as melanoma, head and neck, liver or kidney cancer. Sample: CD4+ or CD8+ T cells sorted from blood, taken in a trial of the OX40 agonist ivuxolimab. The CDR3 protein: CASSTRRTSGYEQYV. At the DNA level, the sequence is TGTGCCAGCAGCACCCGCCGGACTAGCGGGTACGAGCAGTACGTC.